This T cell receptor beta chain was sequenced in a study of beta chain features in type 1 diabetes. cDNA synthesis used the whole RNA isolate, giving expressed TCRB sequences. Here immunoSEQ multiplex PCR was the method, and the copy in TCRdb shows in-frame clones only, minus some. Of approximately 50,000 clones listed, approximately 45% are singletons. Worth noting for this clone: Its antigen is still unknown.

Study-wide points: A moderate, significant TCRB CDR3 shortening appeared in type 1 diabetes across four CD4+ subsets. It was possible that PCR favored shorter templates, equally so in patients and controls.

The sample consisted of Tregs from blood. This sequence originates from a man aged 30 to 45 with type 1 diabetes.

The CDR3 spells CASSLDFREQYF. In nucleotides, the CDR3 is TGTGCCAGCAGCTTAGATTTTCGGGAGCAGTACTTC. The chain recombines TRBV11-2 with TRBJ2-7; the D is unclear. This CDR3 is 12 amino acids long. CDR1 and CDR2 (germline): SGHAT, FQNNGV. With 0 bases removed from V and 7 bases from J, the gap between germline ends came to 7 bases.